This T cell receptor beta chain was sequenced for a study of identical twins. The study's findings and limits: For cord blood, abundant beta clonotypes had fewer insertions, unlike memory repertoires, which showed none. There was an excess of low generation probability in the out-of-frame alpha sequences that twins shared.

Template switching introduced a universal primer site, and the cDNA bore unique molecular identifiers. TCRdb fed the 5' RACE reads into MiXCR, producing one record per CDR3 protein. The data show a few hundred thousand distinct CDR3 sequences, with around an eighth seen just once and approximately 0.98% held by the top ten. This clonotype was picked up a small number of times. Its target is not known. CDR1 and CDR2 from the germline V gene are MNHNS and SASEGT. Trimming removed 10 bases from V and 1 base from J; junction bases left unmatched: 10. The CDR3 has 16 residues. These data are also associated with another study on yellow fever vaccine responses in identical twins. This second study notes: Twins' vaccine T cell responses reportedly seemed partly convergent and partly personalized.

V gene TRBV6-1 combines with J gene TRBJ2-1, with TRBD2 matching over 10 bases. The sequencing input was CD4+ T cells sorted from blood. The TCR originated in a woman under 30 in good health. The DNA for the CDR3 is TGTGCCACCCTCAAAGCTAGCGGGAGATCCTACAATGAGCAGTTCTTC. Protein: CATLKASGRSYNEQFF.